Shown below are 29 T cell receptor beta chains from a single sample sequenced in a study of CD8+ T cells in alopecia areata. Sequencing templates came from extracted RNA that was reverse transcribed into cDNA. Clones were sequenced by immunoSEQ multiplex PCR, and TCRdb holds only the in-frame ones, with some missing. The table lists roughly 210,000 clones, approximately 47% of them singletons. Treatment meaning: oral pan-JAK inhibitor, 5-10 mg twice daily. The source material was CD4+ T cells sorted from blood, sampled at approximately week 36, from a patient treated with tofacitinib. These TCRs come from a human donor with alopecia areata.

The chain combines TRBV2 with TRBJ2-7; TRBD2 is a possible D gene (6 bases). Germline V lookup: CDR1 SNHLY, CDR2 FYNNEI. V was pared by 6 bases and J by 2 bases, with 26 bases between. This CDR3 is 18 amino acids long. The CDR3 DNA sequence: TGTGCCAGCAGCAGAGGGGCTAGCGTCCCCCCCCGAGCCTACGAGCAGTACTTC. As protein: CASSRGASVPPRAYEQYF.

The rearrangement uses TRBV5-1 and TRBJ2-2; the D is unclear. The V gene's germline CDR1 is SGHRS and CDR2 YFSETQ. V lost 6 bases and J lost 7, with 10 bases in between. CDR3 length: 12 residues. CDR3 sequence (DNA): TGCGCCAGCACCCCCTCGGTCGGGGAGCTGTTTTTT. Translation: CASTPSVGELFF.

The rearrangement joins TRBV29-1 to TRBJ2-1; perhaps TRBD2 as D (5 bases). CDR1 SQVTM and CDR2 ANQGSEA come from the germline V gene. This CDR3 has 14 residues. V gave up 5 bases and J gave up 13 bases, with 24 bases separating them. CDR3 sequence (DNA): TGCAGCGTTCACCAAACTCTAGCCGGCCGAAAACAGTTCTTC. Amino acid sequence: CSVHQTLAGRKQFF.

This clone occurred a few times. The chain joins TRBV6-5 to TRBJ1-1; D not resolved. Trimming took off 6 bases at V and 3 bases at J, with 8 bases between the two ends. The CDR3 is made up of 12 amino acids. The germline V gene encodes CDR1 MNHEY and CDR2 SVGAGI. Written as DNA, the CDR3 is TGTGCCAGCAGGACCGCGGACACTGAAGCTTTCTTT. Protein: CASRTADTEAFF.

Worth noting for this clone: This could be a read error, since a much larger clone is one nucleotide away. This chain connects TRBV7-2 to TRBJ2-7; TRBD2 matches at 12 bases. The CDR3 spans 14 residues. The V segment lost 5 bases and the J segment 2 bases; nucleotides outside the gene matches: 1. Germline V CDR1 and CDR2: SGHTA, FQGNSA. The CDR3 loop is CASSRTSGTYEQYF. The DNA for the CDR3 is TGTGCCAGCAGCCGGACTAGCGGGACCTACGAGCAGTACTTC.

This clone was seen only once. The chain joins TRBV30 to TRBJ2-1; TRBD2 matches at 8 bases. J gave up 10 bases and V 3 bases, and 8 bases lay outside the gene matches. This CDR3 has 13 residues. Germline assignment: CDR1 GTSNPN and CDR2 SVGIG (reference sequence). The CDR3 spells CAWRSSGFEEQFF. CDR3 in DNA: TGTGCCTGGAGGTCTAGCGGGTTTGAGGAGCAGTTCTTC.

The CDR3 DNA is TGTGCCTGGAGTGTACGGTACCGAACCTACGAGCAGTACTTC. It translates to CAWSVRYRTYEQYF. This chain uses TRBV30 with TRBJ2-7; D is ambiguous. CDR1 is GTSNPN and CDR2 is SVGIG in the germline V gene (reference sequence). Trimming shortened V by 0 bases and J by 2 bases, and 11 bases separated the two germline ends. The CDR3 spans 14 residues.

The genes are TRBV30 and TRBJ2-3; the D gene is possibly TRBD1 (5 bases). The CDR3 sequence is 15 residues long. Looked up from germline, CDR1 is GTSNPN and CDR2 is SVGIG (reference sequence). Trimming removed 0 bases from V and 0 bases from J, with 10 bases in between. The CDR3 DNA reads TGTGCCTGGAGTGTACCGACAGTGAGCACAGATACGCAGTATTTT. Translated, it gives CAWSVPTVSTDTQYF.

This chain connects TRBV19 to TRBJ2-7; 9 bases fit TRBD2. The germline V gene has CDR1 LNHDA and CDR2 SQIVND (reference sequence). J gave up 4 bases and V 4 bases, and 5 bases lay outside the gene matches. The CDR3 totals 14 residues. CDR3 nucleotide sequence: TGTGCCAGTAGTAGCGGGAGGGCTATGTACGAGCAGTACTTC. Translation: CASSSGRAMYEQYF.

This clone was detected only once. CDR3 region: CASSFGRTNTEAFF. CDR3 bases: TGTGCCAGCAGCTTCGGGCGGACGAACACTGAAGCTTTCTTT. The J gene is TRBJ1-1, the V gene TRBV7-9; D gene uncertain. Trimming cost V 3 bases and J 1 base, with 9 bases left between them. CDR1 and CDR2 from the germline V gene are SEHNR and FQNEAQ (reference sequence). The CDR3 is made up of 14 amino acids.

CDR3: CASSLDWGSGGYTF. The DNA of the CDR3 is TGCGCCAGCAGCCTTGATTGGGGAAGCGGTGGCTACACCTTC. The genes are TRBV5-1 and TRBJ1-2; D unclear. There are 14 residues in the CDR3. The V gene's germline CDR1 is SGHRS and CDR2 YFSETQ. V was cut by 4 bases and J by 7 bases, with 17 bases left in between.

CDR3 residues: CASSLFDEQYF. The CDR3 nucleotides are TGTGCCAGCAGTTTATTCGACGAGCAGTACTTC. The rearrangement joins TRBV28 to TRBJ2-7; D gene uncertain. The CDR3 contains 11 residues. Germline CDR1 MDHEN, CDR2 SYDVKM. V lost 1 base and J 5 bases, leaving 3 bases between the germline ends.

This clone was seen only a few times. V is TRBV9 and J is TRBJ1-4; 9 bases are a match to TRBD1. CDR1 is SGDLS, CDR2 YYNGEE, per germline. The CDR3 is 15 amino acids. J was trimmed by 2 bases and V by 2 bases; bases with no gene match: 1. The CDR3 nucleotides read TGTGCCAGCAGCGTCGGGACAGGGACTAATGAAAAACTGTTTTTT. Translated: CASSVGTGTNEKLFF.

J is TRBJ2-3 and V is TRBV9, with D unclear. Trimming took off 0 bases at V and 6 bases at J, with 8 bases between the two ends. This CDR3 comprises 13 residues. Germline CDR1 is SGDLS and CDR2 is YYNGEE. In nucleotides, the CDR3 is TGTGCCAGCAGCGTAGGAACTGCGGATACGCAGTATTTT. Protein sequence: CASSVGTADTQYF.

CDR3 in DNA: TGTGCCAGCAGCTTTCCAGGGTTCGTCACTGAAGCTTTCTTT. As protein: CASSFPGFVTEAFF. This chain joins TRBV7-2 and TRBJ1-1; D perhaps matches TRBD1 (5 bases). V was clipped by 3 bases and J by 4 bases, with 12 bases between them. Germline V gives CDR1 SGHTA, CDR2 FQGNSA. This CDR3 contains 14 residues.

The chain combines TRBV11-2 with TRBJ2-3, with a tentative D call TRBD2 (6 bases). There are 14 residues in the CDR3. Germline CDR1 is SGHAT and CDR2 is FQNNGV. V lost 5 bases and J 6 bases, leaving 15 bases between the germline ends. This chain's CDR3 is CASSLGGRLDTQYF. DNA of the CDR3: TGTGCCAGCAGCCTCGGAGGGAGGTTGGATACGCAGTATTTT.

This clone was observed a handful of times. Other DNA sequences in this specimen translate into the identical CDR3. This chain joins TRBV11-1 and TRBJ1-1, with D unresolved. V lost 3 bases to trimming and J lost 1 base, with 9 bases between them. This CDR3 contains 14 residues. Per the germline V gene, CDR1 is SGHAT and CDR2 is FQDESV (reference sequence). This CDR3 is CASSFGVKNTEAFF. In nucleotides, the CDR3 is TGTGCCAGCAGCTTTGGGGTCAAGAACACTGAAGCTTTCTTT.

This clone turned up a few times. The chain carries TRBV5-1 and TRBJ1-2; the D is unclear. The CDR3 has 13 residues. V was trimmed by 5 bases and J by 3 bases, leaving 11 bases between them. Germline assignment: CDR1 SGHRS and CDR2 YFSETQ. This CDR3 is CASRRVLDYGYTF. DNA of the CDR3: TGCGCCAGCAGGCGGGTGTTGGACTATGGCTACACCTTC.

The chain combines TRBV9 with TRBJ2-6; TRBD2 is a possible D gene (6 bases). The V gene lost 0 bases and the J gene lost 3 bases, with 13 bases spanning the gap. The CDR3 is 17 residues long. Germline CDR1 and CDR2: SGDLS and YYNGEE. The CDR3 DNA reads TGTGCCAGCAGCGTAGCGTCGGGGGTGGGTGGGGCCAACGTCCTGACTTTC. The encoded protein is CASSVASGVGGANVLTF.

This clone has more than one count but fewer than ten. This chain connects TRBV29-1 to TRBJ1-2, with 8 bases fitting TRBD1. J lost 8 bases, V lost 4 bases, and 6 bases had no gene match. The CDR3 is made up of 12 amino acids. The V gene's germline CDR1 is SQVTM and CDR2 ANQGSEA. The chain's CDR3 is CSVGTGLGGYTF. The CDR3 bases are TGCAGCGTTGGGACAGGGCTTGGCGGCTACACCTTC.

There are a few counts of this clone. The genes are TRBV19 and TRBJ2-1; D gene unclear. Germline V gives CDR1 LNHDA, CDR2 SQIVND (reference sequence). Trimming took off 3 bases at V and 13 bases at J, with 10 bases between the two ends. This CDR3 has 11 residues. The chain's CDR3 is CASSISGEQFF. The CDR3 coding sequence is TGTGCCAGTAGTATTTCGGGTGAACAGTTCTTC.

The chain combines TRBV19 with TRBJ1-5; D might be TRBD1 (6 bases). Trimming pared 4 bases from V and 0 bases from J, leaving 10 bases between. The CDR3 is 15 residues long. Germline V gene lookup returns CDR1 LNHDA and CDR2 SQIVND (reference sequence). CDR3 region: CASSTGHYSNQPQHF. Written as DNA, the CDR3 is TGTGCCAGTAGTACGGGACACTATAGCAATCAGCCCCAGCATTTT.

This clone was recorded a few times. The chain combines TRBV10-3 with TRBJ1-2; D is uncertain. Germline V gives CDR1 ENHRY, CDR2 SYGVKD. The CDR3 covers 12 residues. Trimming pared 1 base from V and 8 bases from J, leaving 8 bases between. The CDR3 DNA follows: TGTGCCATCAGTGAGTTTTCAGAAGGCTACACCTTC. It yields the protein CAISEFSEGYTF.

This clone has more than one count but fewer than ten. Germline is not matched at one junction end, which may reflect a read error. The rearrangement uses TRBV7-7 and TRBJ2-5; D is ambiguous. Germline V CDR1 and CDR2: SSHAT, FNYEAQ (reference sequence). This CDR3 region has 13 residues. The CDR3 region has the DNA TGTGCTAGCAGCAACAGCCCCAAAGAGACCCAGTACTTC. Encoded protein: CASSNSPKETQYF.

The chain uses TRBV7-2 and TRBJ1-2; weak D call: TRBD1 (6 bases). The CDR3 runs to 13 residues. With 1 base removed from V and 12 bases from J, the gap between germline ends came to 15 bases. Germline V gene lookup returns CDR1 SGHTA and CDR2 FQGNSA. The CDR3 loop reads CASSLVQGSSHTF. The CDR3 DNA reads as TGTGCCAGCAGCTTAGTTCAGGGGTCGTCCCACACCTTC.

This clone was recorded a few times. This chain connects TRBV9 to TRBJ2-1; 11 nucleotides align to TRBD2. Germline CDR1 reads SGDLS; CDR2 reads YYNGEE. Trimming took 0 bases from V and 7 from J; bases not matched to a gene: 3. This CDR3 spans 15 amino acids. DNA for the CDR3: TGTGCCAGCAGCGTAGTTAGCGGGAGGGAGAATGAGCAGTTCTTC. This sequence encodes CASSVVSGRENEQFF.

The chain employs TRBV30 and TRBJ2-3; TRBD2 aligns across 14 bases. The CDR3 contains 17 residues. Per the germline V gene, CDR1 is GTSNPN and CDR2 is SVGIG (reference sequence). V lost 3 bases to trimming and J lost 11 bases; unmatched junction nucleotides: 16. As DNA, the CDR3 is TGTGCCTGGAGGTCACTGCCGGGACTAGCGGGAGTGAGTGGGCAGTATTTT. Encoded protein: CAWRSLPGLAGVSGQYF.

This chain links TRBV9 with TRBJ2-7, with D possibly being TRBD1 or TRBD2 (5 bases each). V lost 2 bases and J 3 bases, leaving 12 bases between the germline ends. There are 14 residues in the CDR3. The germline V gene encodes CDR1 SGDLS and CDR2 YYNGEE. This CDR3 reads CASSVTAESYEQYF. CDR3 DNA: TGTGCCAGCAGCGTGACAGCGGAGAGCTACGAGCAGTACTTC.

Points on this clone: A read error may be the cause here, since a much bigger clone is one base away. The chain recombines TRBV7-9 with TRBJ2-7; unclear D gene. The DNA end is a closer match to TRBJ2-5, so the J assignment may be wrong. This CDR3 spans 14 amino acids. Germline V gene sequence: CDR1 SEHNR, CDR2 FQNEAQ (reference sequence). As DNA, the CDR3 is TGTGCCAGCAGCCCACCGGGCTTCCAAGAGACCCAGTACTTC. This encodes CASSPPGFQETQYF.